This TCR beta chain was documented in a study of lymphopenia after photon versus proton radiotherapy. Libraries were prepared by immunoSEQ multiplex PCR; TCRdb keeps only in-frame clonotypes and omits some of them. This table holds 150,000 to 200,000 clones, roughly nine tenths found once. The sequence was collected from a man in his forties or fifties with gastric cancer. Material: peripheral blood, obtained from a patient treated with photon-based radiotherapy.

Here the CDR3 DNA reads TGTGCCAGCACCCAATTCTCCTACGAGCAGTACTTC. Translating it yields CASTQFSYEQYF. The rearrangement uses TRBV28 and TRBJ2-7; D unclear. With 7 bases removed from V and 0 bases from J, the gap between germline ends came to 7 bases. Germline CDR1 MDHEN, CDR2 SYDVKM. The CDR3 contains 12 residues.